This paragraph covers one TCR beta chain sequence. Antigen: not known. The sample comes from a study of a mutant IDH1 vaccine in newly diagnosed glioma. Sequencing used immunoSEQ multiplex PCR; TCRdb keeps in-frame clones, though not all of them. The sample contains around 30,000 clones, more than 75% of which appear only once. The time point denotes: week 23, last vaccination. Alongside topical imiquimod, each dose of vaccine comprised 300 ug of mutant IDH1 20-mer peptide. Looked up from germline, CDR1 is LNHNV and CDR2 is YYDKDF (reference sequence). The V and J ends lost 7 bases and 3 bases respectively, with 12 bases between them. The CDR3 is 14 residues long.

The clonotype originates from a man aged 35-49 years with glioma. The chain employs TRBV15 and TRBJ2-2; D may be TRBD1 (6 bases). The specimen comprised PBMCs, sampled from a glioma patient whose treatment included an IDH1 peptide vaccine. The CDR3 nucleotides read TGTGCCACCAAAATTGCAGGGGACACCGGGGAGCTGTTTTTT. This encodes CATKIAGDTGELFF.